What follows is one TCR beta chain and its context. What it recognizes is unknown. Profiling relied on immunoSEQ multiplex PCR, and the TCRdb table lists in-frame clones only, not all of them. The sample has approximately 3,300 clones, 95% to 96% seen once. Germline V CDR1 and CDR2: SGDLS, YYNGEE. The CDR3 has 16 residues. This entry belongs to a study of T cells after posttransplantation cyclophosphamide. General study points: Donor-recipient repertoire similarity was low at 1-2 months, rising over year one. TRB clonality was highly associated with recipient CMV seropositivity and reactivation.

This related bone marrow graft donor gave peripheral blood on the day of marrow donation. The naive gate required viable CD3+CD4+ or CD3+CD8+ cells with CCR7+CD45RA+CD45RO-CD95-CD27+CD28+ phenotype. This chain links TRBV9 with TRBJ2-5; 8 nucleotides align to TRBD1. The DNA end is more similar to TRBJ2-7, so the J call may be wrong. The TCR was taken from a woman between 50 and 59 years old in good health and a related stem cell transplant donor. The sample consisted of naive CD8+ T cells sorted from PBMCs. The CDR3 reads CASSVAGGPSSYEQYF. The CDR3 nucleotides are TGTGCCAGCAGCGTAGCAGGGGGCCCAAGCTCCTACGAGCAGTACTTC.